The 25 T cell receptor beta chains presented below share a single source sample, sequenced in a study of radiotherapy plus CTLA-4 blockade in lung cancer (dated by TCRdb to the late 2010s). Library generation was performed with the immunoSEQ multiplex PCR assay. Here the immuneACCESS table is served through TCRdb, limited to in-frame sequences with V and J called. Missing clones are a known gap in these copies; in checked studies unresolved V genes cover under half, and the rest lacks a known reason. The sample table shows 14,000 to 15,000 clones, and around 67% are seen once. 46% of the sample is held by the ten biggest clonotypes. Sequenced here: peripheral blood, sampled from a patient treated with radiotherapy plus ipilimumab. The receptors were sampled from a human donor with non-small cell lung cancer whose response to radiotherapy plus ipilimumab could not be evaluated.

This clone has just one count. The CDR3 coding sequence is TGTGCCAGTAGTTCCGGTGAGACCCAGTACTTC. Translation: CASSSGETQYF. V gene TRBV19 combines with J gene TRBJ2-5; D unresolved. The ends were cut back, 5 bases at V and 5 bases at J, with 6 bases in the middle. Per germline, CDR1 LNHDA and CDR2 SQIVND (reference sequence). This CDR3 comprises 11 residues.

This chain uses TRBV7-2 with TRBJ1-6; 9 bases are shared with TRBD1. From germline, CDR1 is SGHTA and CDR2 FQGNSA. The CDR3 length is 14 residues. Losses at the gene ends were 3 bases for V and 10 bases for J; bases not matched to a gene: 4. The CDR3 sequence is CASSFDRGNSPLHF. CDR3 coding DNA: TGTGCCAGCAGCTTCGACAGGGGGAACTCACCCCTCCACTTT.

The V and J genes are TRBV11-1 and TRBJ1-1, with 7 bases that match TRBD1. Unmatched junction bases numbered 10, after V lost 5 bases and J lost 4 bases. Germline CDR1 SGHAT, CDR2 FQDESV (reference sequence). The CDR3 totals 15 residues. CDR3 DNA: TGTGCCAGCAGCCCCCCGGCAGGGGGTATCACTGAAGCTTTCTTT. Translated, it gives CASSPPAGGITEAFF.

This clone showed up just a few times. The chain links TRBV30 to TRBJ2-7; D possibly corresponds to TRBD2 (5 bases). CDR1 and CDR2 (germline): GTSNPN, SVGIG (reference sequence). The V end was cut by 6 bases, the J end by 1 base, with 13 bases between. This CDR3 has 13 residues. CDR3 DNA sequence: TGTGCCTGTAACGGGGTACGATCCTACGAGCAGTACTTC. Protein: CACNGVRSYEQYF. Full variable domain (rest looked up from reference TRBV30 and TRBJ2-7): SQTIHQWPATLVQPVGSPLSLECTVEGTSNPNLYWYRQAAGRGLQLLFYSVGIGQISSEVPQNLSASRPQDRQFILSSKKLLLSDSGFYLCACNGVRSYEQYFGPGTRLTVT.

This rearrangement joins TRBV5-5 to TRBJ2-2; possibly TRBD1 for D (5 bases). The CDR3 sequence is 15 residues long. Trimming pared 0 bases from V and 5 bases from J, leaving 11 bases between. Germline lookup yields CDR1 SGHKS and CDR2 YYEKEE (reference sequence). The CDR3 DNA reads as TGTGCCAGCAGCTTGGATCAGGGCTGGACCGGGGAGCTGTTTTTT. Translating it yields CASSLDQGWTGELFF.

This clone was seen a few times. This chain joins TRBV5-1 and TRBJ2-3; D is uncertain. The CDR3 is 15 residues long. Trimming cost V 4 bases and J 0 bases, with 12 bases left between them. Germline assignment: CDR1 SGHRS and CDR2 YFSETQ. This chain's CDR3 is CASSHGDPSTDTQYF. The CDR3 DNA sequence: TGCGCCAGCAGCCACGGAGACCCTAGCACAGATACGCAGTATTTT.

Notes on this clone: Mismatch with germline at one junction end may stem from a read error. The V and J genes are TRBV7-7 and TRBJ1-1; D gene ambiguous. Germline V lookup: CDR1 SSHAT, CDR2 FNYEAQ (reference sequence). The CDR3 contains 13 residues. CDR3 loop: CASSLNRNTEAFF. The CDR3 nucleotides are TGTGCTAGCAGCTTAAACAGAAACACTGAAGCTTTCTTT.

This clone was seen only a few times. The chain employs TRBV4-3 and TRBJ2-7, with a weak D call TRBD1 (6 bases). The CDR3 spans 18 residues. The germline V gene has CDR1 LGHNA and CDR2 YSLEER. V gave up 3 bases and J gave up 4 bases, with 25 bases separating them. CDR3 region: CASSHGQGRPNYKYEQYV. CDR3 in DNA: TGCGCCAGCAGCCATGGTCAGGGGCGGCCTAACTACAAATACGAGCAGTACGTC.

The chain employs TRBV5-8 and TRBJ1-2, with 7 bases lining up with TRBD1. With V trimmed by 4 bases and J by 7 bases, 13 bases remained unmatched. Germline CDR1 SGHTS, CDR2 YDEGEE. The CDR3 runs 15 residues. CDR3 nucleotides: TGTGCCAGCAGCCCATTCGACAGGGAAAGCGCTGGCTACACCTTC. Amino acid sequence: CASSPFDRESAGYTF.

The rearrangement joins TRBV11-2 to TRBJ2-3; D unresolved. This CDR3 has 16 residues. Per germline, CDR1 SGHAT and CDR2 FQNNGV. Trimming stripped 5 bases from V and 0 bases from J, with 15 bases between. Here the CDR3 reads CASSPRHGVSTDTQYF. For the CDR3, the DNA is TGTGCCAGCAGCCCCCGGCACGGAGTAAGCACAGATACGCAGTATTTT.

This rearrangement joins TRBV7-3 to TRBJ1-1, with D possibly TRBD1 on 6 matching bases. Germline V gene data show CDR1 as SGHTA and CDR2 as FQGTGA. This CDR3 region has 13 residues. The V gene lost 3 bases and the J gene lost 1 base, with 6 bases spanning the gap. The CDR3 spells CASSLDRNTEAFF. The CDR3 DNA sequence: TGTGCCAGCAGCTTGGACAGGAACACTGAAGCTTTCTTT.

The V call is TRBV1, the J call TRBJ2-7; the table's TRBD2 call for D was not verified on the DNA. TRBV1 is a known pseudogene. There are 18 residues in the CDR3. The CDR3 here is CTSSTGLTSGGWGCEQYV. The CDR3 DNA is TGCACCAGCAGCACCGGGTTAACTAGCGGGGGCTGGGGGTGCGAGCAGTACGTC.

This clone has just a few counts. The gene calls are TRBV27 and TRBJ1-6; possibly TRBD1 for D (5 bases). The V gene's germline CDR1 is MNHEY and CDR2 SMNVEV (reference sequence). CDR3 length: 15 residues. V was pared by 8 bases and J by 3 bases, with 14 bases between. CDR3 loop: CASLGGIGYNSPLHF. The CDR3 region has the DNA TGTGCCAGCTTGGGGGGAATTGGCTATAATTCACCCCTCCACTTT.

This chain links TRBV4-1 with TRBJ2-2; 14 nucleotides agree with TRBD2. V lost 6 bases and J lost 3; bases outside the gene matches: 6. Per the germline V gene, CDR1 is MGHRA and CDR2 is YSYEKL. CDR3 length equals 17 residues. The CDR3 nucleotides are TGCGCCAGCAGGCCGGGACTAGCGGGGGCCTACACCGGGGAGCTGTTTTTT. As protein: CASRPGLAGAYTGELFF.

The chain links TRBV7-3 to TRBJ2-3, with D perhaps matching TRBD1 (5 bases). Trimming took 5 bases from V and 4 from J, leaving 13 bases between them. CDR1 is SGHTA and CDR2 is FQGTGA in the germline V gene. CDR3 size: 14 residues. CDR3 amino acids: CASSQEWGSDTQYF. In DNA, the CDR3 is TGTGCCAGCAGCCAGGAATGGGGCTCAGATACGCAGTATTTT.

CDR3 nucleotides: TGTGCCAGCAGCGAAGGGGGTATCTCGCAGTATTTT. Translated: CASSEGGISQYF. J is TRBJ2-3 and V is TRBV7-9, with D possibly being TRBD1 (6 bases). Germline V lookup: CDR1 SEHNR, CDR2 FQNEAQ (reference sequence). V lost 5 bases to trimming and J lost 10 bases, with 13 bases between them. This CDR3 is 12 amino acids long.

The rearrangement uses TRBV27 and TRBJ1-2, with a weak D call TRBD1 (5 bases). Trimming took off 7 bases at V and 3 bases at J, with 15 bases between the two ends. Germline loops: CDR1 MNHEY, CDR2 SMNVEV (reference sequence). CDR3 length: 14 amino acids. The CDR3 bases are TGTGCCAGCACTTCGAAGGAGGGGTACTATGGCTACACCTTC. Its translation is CASTSKEGYYGYTF.

This CDR3 is CASSHGGGTGELFF. For the CDR3, the DNA is TGCGCCAGCAGTCACGGGGGAGGGACCGGGGAGCTGTTTTTT. V and J are TRBV10-1 and TRBJ2-2; TRBD2 aligns across 7 bases. CDR1 WNHNN and CDR2 SYGVQD come from the germline V gene (reference sequence). V lost 5 bases, J lost 5 bases, and 5 bases stayed unmatched. CDR3 length equals 14 residues.

The chain has TRBV5-1 and TRBJ2-2; 9 bases are shared with TRBD2. From germline, CDR1 is SGHRS and CDR2 YFSETQ. The CDR3 has 16 amino acids. Unmatched junction bases numbered 12, after V lost 4 bases and J lost 8 bases. CDR3 amino acids: CASSRGDPSGAGELFF. DNA for the CDR3: TGCGCCAGCAGCCGAGGGGACCCTAGCGGGGCTGGGGAGCTGTTTTTT. Full variable domain (outside the CDR3, taken from reference TRBV5-1 and TRBJ2-2): KAGVTQTPRYLIKTRGQQVTLSCSPISGHRSVSWYQQTPGQGLQFLFEYFSETQRNKGNFPGRFSGRQFSNSRSEMNVSTLELGDSALYLCASSRGDPSGAGELFFGEGSRLTVL.

The chain employs TRBV4-3 and TRBJ2-3; 12 bases line up with TRBD2. The germline gives CDR1 LGHNA, CDR2 YSLEER. Losses at the gene ends were 4 bases for V and 0 bases for J; bases not matched to a gene: 8. The CDR3 runs 18 residues. CDR3 in amino acids: CASSRQRTSGASTDTQYF. The DNA of the CDR3 is TGCGCCAGCAGCCGCCAAAGGACTAGCGGGGCAAGCACAGATACGCAGTATTTT.

This clone is a singleton in its sample. The chain is built from TRBV19 and TRBJ1-2; D uncertain. The length of the CDR3 is 16 residues. The V gene lost 3 bases and the J gene lost 6 bases, with 20 bases spanning the gap. Germline V gene sequence: CDR1 LNHDA, CDR2 SQIVND (reference sequence). As DNA, the CDR3 is TGTGCCAGTAGTATTTCCCCACCAACGGTGAAAGATGGCTACACCTTC. Protein product: CASSISPPTVKDGYTF.

The V and J genes are TRBV30 and TRBJ2-1, with 8 bases identical to TRBD1. V was pared by 4 bases and J by 0 bases, with 2 bases of the junction left unmatched. The V gene's germline CDR1 is GTSNPN and CDR2 SVGIG (reference sequence). The CDR3 extends over 14 amino acids. The chain's CDR3 is CAWNRGFSYNEQFF. The CDR3 DNA reads as TGTGCCTGGAACAGGGGGTTCTCCTACAATGAGCAGTTCTTC.

This clone was seen only a few times. CDR3 nucleotides: TGTGCCAGCAGCACAGCGACTAGCGGTTCCTACGAGCAGTACTTC. This translates into CASSTATSGSYEQYF. The V gene is TRBV6-1, the J gene TRBJ2-7, with 9 bases aligning to TRBD2. This CDR3 spans 15 amino acids. Trimming removed 6 bases from V and 1 base from J; junction bases left unmatched: 7. Germline V lookup: CDR1 MNHNS, CDR2 SASEGT.

This sequence joins TRBV30 and TRBJ2-1, with 9 bases that match TRBD2. The CDR3 sequence is 14 residues long. Germline values: CDR1 GTSNPN, CDR2 SVGIG (reference sequence). This chain's CDR3 is CASGTRGGYNEQFF. CDR3 DNA: TGTGCGTCAGGTACGCGGGGGGGGTACAATGAGCAGTTCTTC. Combining the CDR3 with reference TRBV30 and TRBJ2-1 gives the whole variable domain SQTIHQWPATLVQPVGSPLSLECTVEGTSNPNLYWYRQAAGRGLQLLFYSVGIGQISSEVPQNLSASRPQDRQFILSSKKLLLSDSGFYLCASGTRGGYNEQFFGPGTRLTVL.

The chain links TRBV5-6 to TRBJ2-1; 8 nucleotides match TRBD1. With V trimmed by 5 bases and J by 7 bases, 5 bases remained unmatched. The CDR3 sequence is 13 residues long. Germline V CDR1 and CDR2: SGHDT, YYEEEE. CDR3 residues: CASSETGANEQFF. CDR3 coding DNA: TGTGCCAGCAGTGAGACAGGGGCTAATGAGCAGTTCTTC.